The clone carrying this T cell receptor (beta chain) has just one count. The data originate from a study of T-cell reconstitution after alpha-beta-depleted transplantation in children. Unique molecular identifiers tagged the TCRbeta library. Using its own MiXCR run on the PCR reads, TCRdb lists one record per CDR3 protein. The sample consists of fewer than 150,000 distinct CDR3 sequences, 9.5% to 10% of them appearing once. Germline V gives CDR1 LNHDA, CDR2 SQIVND (reference sequence). The V end was cut by 2 bases, the J end by 3 bases, with 11 bases between. The CDR3 spans 14 residues. The V gene is TRBV19, the J gene TRBJ2-7, with D unresolved. This TCR was recovered from a girl in the first two years of life who had a stem cell transplant for combined immunodeficiency, so the T cells may come from the graft donor. This material consisted of PBMCs, mostly from graft donor cells, taken 180 days after TCRalphabeta/CD19-depleted stem cell transplant. The CDR3 nucleotides read TGTGCCAGTAGTATAAGGGTATCAAGCTACGAGCAGTACTTC. It is translated as CASSIRVSSYEQYF.